A single sample is the source of the 32 T cell receptor beta chains below, sequenced in a study of T cell repertoires in cytomegalovirus infection. A single record per CDR3 protein comes from TCRdb applying MiXCR to the reads. The table records 150,000 to 200,000 distinct CDR3 sequences, about a tenth of them present only once. Source material: PBMCs. These receptors all come from a human donor in good health (CMV status not recorded). Some clones in this sample may be carry-over from other donors' samples.

The chain links TRBV5-4 to TRBJ2-3; a possible D gene is TRBD2 (6 bases). V was cut by 7 bases and J by 6 bases, with 18 bases left in between. The CDR3 has 14 residues. From germline, CDR1 is SGHNT and CDR2 YYREEE (reference sequence). As DNA, the CDR3 is TGTGCCAGCGGAGGGCGGGACCCAGGGGATACGCAGTATTTT. This sequence encodes CASGGRDPGDTQYF.

Of note for this clonotype: This sequence may be a read error, since a much larger clone differs from it by one base. This rearrangement joins TRBV28 to TRBJ1-2; perhaps TRBD1 as D (5 bases). There are 13 residues in the CDR3. Germline values: CDR1 MDHEN, CDR2 SYDVKM. CDR3 sequence: CAGSGTANPGYTF. The CDR3 coding sequence is TGTGCCGGCAGTGGGACGGCGAATCCTGGCTACACCTTC.

There are many counts of this clonotype. The V call is TRBV7-8, the J call TRBJ2-1; 8 nucleotides align to TRBD2. V was clipped by 3 bases and J by 4 bases; unmatched bases: 5. Germline V gene lookup returns CDR1 SGHVS and CDR2 FQNEAQ. This CDR3 contains 15 residues. Here the CDR3 DNA reads TGTGCCAGCAGCTTGGGCGGGGGGCCTTACAATGAGCAGTTCTTC. Protein: CASSLGGGPYNEQFF. The full variable domain, its missing parts supplied by reference TRBV7-8 and TRBJ2-1, is GAGVSQSPRYKVAKRGQDVALRCDPISGHVSLFWYQQALGQGPEFLTYFQNEAQLDKSGLPSDRFFAERPEGSVSTLKIQRTQQEDSAVYLCASSLGGGPYNEQFFGPGTRLTVL.

The gene calls are TRBV19 and TRBJ1-1, with D perhaps matching TRBD1 (5 bases). V lost 3 bases to trimming and J lost 4 bases, with 12 bases between them. Germline-derived CDR1 and CDR2 are LNHDA and SQIVND (reference sequence). The CDR3 is 14 residues long. The CDR3 coding sequence is TGTGCCAGTAGTATGGGGGAGGGTGGCACTGAAGCTTTCTTT. Translating it yields CASSMGEGGTEAFF.

Concerning this clonotype: A much larger clone lies a single base off, so this may be a read error. The rearrangement links TRBV7-2 to TRBJ1-1; a weak D match, TRBD1 (5 bases). Germline values: CDR1 SGHTA, CDR2 FQGNSA. V dropped 5 bases and J dropped 3 bases, with 13 bases sitting between them. The CDR3 extends over 14 amino acids. DNA of the CDR3: TGTACCAGCAGCCCCGCGACAGTCTACACTGAAGCTTTCTTT. It encodes CTSSPATVYTEAFF.

Only a few counts were recorded for this clonotype. The chain employs TRBV3-1 and TRBJ2-4; D is uncertain. The CDR3 is 15 amino acids. Trimming left V 3 bases short and J 4 bases short, with 13 bases between. In germline, CDR1 is LGHDT, CDR2 YNNKEL (reference sequence). CDR3 DNA: TGTGCCAGCAGCCAGGAAGGGTTCAGGAAAAACATTCAGTACTTC. Protein product: CASSQEGFRKNIQYF.

In its sample, this clonotype was seen many times. The chain recombines TRBV7-2 with TRBJ2-3; TRBD2 aligns across 9 bases. Trimming at V came to 1 base and at J to 0 bases, leaving 2 bases not matched to a gene. The CDR3 runs 16 residues. The germline CDR1 and CDR2 sequences are SGHTA and FQGNSA. The CDR3 reads CASSLGLAVSTDTQYF. The CDR3 DNA sequence: TGTGCCAGCAGCTTAGGACTAGCGGTTAGCACAGATACGCAGTATTTT. Variable domain in full (rest from reference TRBV7-2 and TRBJ2-3): GAGVSQSPSNKVTEKGKDVELRCDPISGHTALYWYRQSLGQGLEFLIYFQGNSAPDKSGLPSDRFSAERTGGSVSTLTIQRTQQEDSAVYLCASSLGLAVSTDTQYFGPGTRLTVL.

The table lists this clonotype with a few counts. The chain uses TRBV28 and TRBJ1-5; possible D gene TRBD1, 6 bases. V lost 3 bases and J 5 bases, leaving 14 bases between the germline ends. This CDR3 region has 15 residues. CDR1 is MDHEN and CDR2 is SYDVKM in the germline V gene. As DNA, the CDR3 is TGTGCCAGCAGTTTTGTAACAGGGTGGGATCAGCCCCAGCATTTT. This codes for CASSFVTGWDQPQHF.

This clonotype was counted a few times. This rearrangement joins TRBV18 to TRBJ1-1; the match to TRBD1 covers 7 bases. Looked up from germline, CDR1 is KGHSH and CDR2 is LQKENI. The CDR3 contains 16 residues. The J segment lost 4 bases and the V segment lost 1 base, leaving 9 bases of the junction unmatched. For the CDR3, the DNA is TGTGCCAGCTCACCACTCGAAAGACAGGGAGGCACTGAAGCTTTCTTT. Translating it yields CASSPLERQGGTEAFF.

This clonotype was seen a few times. The rearrangement joins TRBV29-1 to TRBJ2-7; D might be TRBD2 (5 bases). CDR3 length: 11 residues. V lost 3 bases and J 4 bases, leaving 7 bases between the germline ends. CDR1 is SQVTM, CDR2 ANQGSEA, per germline. Here the CDR3 DNA reads TGCAGCGTTGATTGGGAGTACGAGCAGTACTTC. It yields the protein CSVDWEYEQYF.

This clonotype was detected many times. This chain joins TRBV7-2 and TRBJ2-7; 8 positions agree with TRBD1. Germline values: CDR1 SGHTA, CDR2 FQGNSA. The CDR3 is 15 amino acids. V lost 3 bases, J lost 3 bases, and 7 bases stayed unmatched. Written as DNA, the CDR3 is TGTGCCAGCAGCTTGACCGGGACAGGCGACTACGAGCAGTACTTC. Translation: CASSLTGTGDYEQYF. The whole variable domain, remainder taken from reference TRBV7-2 and TRBJ2-7, is GAGVSQSPSNKVTEKGKDVELRCDPISGHTALYWYRQSLGQGLEFLIYFQGNSAPDKSGLPSDRFSAERTGGSVSTLTIQRTQQEDSAVYLCASSLTGTGDYEQYFGPGTRLTVT.

This clonotype was counted at least ten times. This chain uses TRBV6-4 with TRBJ1-2; possibly TRBD1 for D (5 bases). The germline V and J ends were trimmed by 3 bases and 7 bases, with 12 bases remaining between them. CDR3 length: 13 amino acids. Germline lookup yields CDR1 MRHNA and CDR2 SNTAGT. The CDR3 protein is CASSEGGAGGYTF. The CDR3 DNA reads TGTGCCAGCAGTGAAGGAGGGGCCGGTGGCTACACCTTC.

This clonotype was seen ten or more times. The chain is built from TRBV7-9 and TRBJ2-1; 9 bases line up with TRBD1. CDR1 is SEHNR and CDR2 is FQNEAQ in the germline V gene (reference sequence). This CDR3 has 16 residues. The trim removed 5 bases at V and 8 bases at J, leaving 13 bases unmatched. CDR3 nucleotide sequence: TGTGCCAGCAGCCCGTGGGGGACAGGGTACCGCCATGAGCAGTTCTTC. Amino acids: CASSPWGTGYRHEQFF.

The genes are TRBV19 and TRBJ1-5, with a weak D call TRBD1 (6 bases). The CDR3 loop spans 14 amino acids. Germline assignment: CDR1 LNHDA and CDR2 SQIVND (reference sequence). The V end lost 7 bases, the J end lost 5 bases, and 15 bases lay between the germline ends. The CDR3 region is CASTEDSVYQPQHF. In nucleotides, the CDR3 is TGTGCCAGTACCGAGGACAGCGTGTATCAGCCCCAGCATTTT.

This clonotype was recorded many times. The chain links TRBV11-2 to TRBJ2-1; either TRBD1 or TRBD2 may fit D (5 bases each). V lost 2 bases to trimming and J lost 8 bases, with 13 bases between them. Germline V lookup: CDR1 SGHAT, CDR2 FQNNGV. The CDR3 extends over 14 amino acids. The CDR3 DNA follows: TGTGCCAGCAGCTTAATGCCCGGGGCTGATGAGCAGTTCTTC. Residues: CASSLMPGADEQFF.

The chain recombines TRBV7-9 with TRBJ2-7; 7 nucleotides match TRBD2. CDR1 is SEHNR and CDR2 is FQNEAQ in the germline V gene (reference sequence). Trimming removed 5 bases from V and 2 bases from J; junction bases left unmatched: 9. The CDR3 runs 15 residues. CDR3: CASSALAESPYEQYF. Written as DNA, the CDR3 is TGTGCCAGCAGCGCCCTAGCGGAGTCACCCTACGAGCAGTACTTC.

This clonotype was counted a few times. The CDR3 sequence: CASHLAPRNNQPQHF. The CDR3 coding sequence is TGTGCCAGCCACTTGGCCCCAAGGAACAATCAGCCCCAGCATTTT. This chain uses TRBV6-2 or TRBV6-3 with TRBJ1-5; D not certain. Trimming stripped 8 bases from V and 3 bases from J, with 17 bases between. The CDR3 covers 15 residues. Germline lookup yields CDR1 MNHEY and CDR2 SVGEGT.

This clonotype has at least ten counts. The chain has TRBV7-2 and TRBJ1-2; D not resolved. CDR3 length: 13 amino acids. Germline V gene sequence: CDR1 SGHTA, CDR2 FQGNSA. V lost 4 bases, J lost 2 bases, and 8 bases lay in between. The CDR3, as DNA: TGTGCCAGCAGCTCACGTGACAACTATGGCTACACCTTC. Translating gives CASSSRDNYGYTF. The whole variable domain, remainder taken from reference TRBV7-2 and TRBJ1-2, is GAGVSQSPSNKVTEKGKDVELRCDPISGHTALYWYRQSLGQGLEFLIYFQGNSAPDKSGLPSDRFSAERTGGSVSTLTIQRTQQEDSAVYLCASSSRDNYGYTFGSGTRLTVV.

The table lists this clonotype with many counts. This chain uses TRBV7-2 with TRBJ1-1; tentative D call: TRBD1 (6 bases). Trimming shortened V by 4 bases and J by 1 base, and 13 bases separated the two germline ends. Germline assignment: CDR1 SGHTA and CDR2 FQGNSA. The CDR3 is made up of 15 amino acids. The CDR3: CASSSLGAANTEAFF. CDR3 nucleotide sequence: TGTGCCAGCAGCTCCCTGGGGGCAGCGAACACTGAAGCTTTCTTT.

This clonotype occurred a few times. The gene calls are TRBV12-3 or TRBV12-4 and TRBJ2-1; D is perhaps TRBD1 or TRBD2 (5 bases each). V was pared by 3 bases and J by 8 bases, with 11 bases between. The CDR3 length is 13 residues. The CDR3 region is CASSFRGADEQFF. The CDR3 DNA follows: TGTGCCAGCAGTTTCCGAGGGGCTGATGAGCAGTTCTTC.

This chain joins TRBV12-3 or TRBV12-4 and TRBJ2-5; D call uncertain. CDR3 length: 12 amino acids. The V and J ends lost 3 bases and 7 bases respectively, with 9 bases between them. Written as DNA, the CDR3 is TGTGCCAGCAGTTTCCCGGGCGGGACCCAGTACTTC. Translated, it gives CASSFPGGTQYF.

Worth noting for this clonotype: Since a much larger clone is just one base distant, this may be a read error. This sequence joins TRBV7-2 and TRBJ1-6; D remains ambiguous. CDR3 size: 14 residues. The germline V gene encodes CDR1 SGHTA and CDR2 FQGNSA. V was clipped by 4 bases and J by 9 bases, with 13 bases between them. The CDR3 spells CASSSSRECSPLHF. CDR3 DNA sequence: TGTGCCAGCAGCTCCTCTAGGGAGTGTTCACCCCTCCACTTT.

The chain links TRBV27 to TRBJ2-1; 10 nucleotides align to TRBD2. J gave up 5 bases and V 7 bases, and 8 bases lay outside the gene matches. Germline V lookup: CDR1 MNHEY, CDR2 SMNVEV (reference sequence). The CDR3 loop spans 15 amino acids. The CDR3 DNA reads TGTGCCAGCAACCCCACTAGCGGGACAAACAATGAGCAGTTCTTC. This sequence encodes CASNPTSGTNNEQFF.

This clonotype came up many times. V gene TRBV7-2 combines with J gene TRBJ2-1; D is unclear. Germline V gives CDR1 SGHTA, CDR2 FQGNSA. The CDR3 extends over 10 amino acids. The V gene lost 2 bases and the J gene lost 9 bases, with 2 bases spanning the gap. CDR3 protein: CASSLSEQFF. The CDR3 DNA follows: TGTGCCAGCAGCTTAAGTGAGCAGTTCTTC.

The sample holds many counts of this clonotype. The chain has TRBV2 and TRBJ2-2; 10 bases are a match to TRBD2. The junction had 2 bases not matched to a gene; V was cut back by 4 bases and J by 6 bases. This CDR3 has 14 residues. Germline CDR1 reads SNHLY; CDR2 reads FYNNEI. CDR3 protein: CASSASGSPGELFF. CDR3 nucleotide sequence: TGTGCCAGCAGTGCTAGCGGGAGTCCCGGGGAGCTGTTTTTT. Based on the CDR3 plus reference TRBV2 and TRBJ2-2, the full variable domain is EPEVTQTPSHQVTQMGQEVILRCVPISNHLYFYWYRQILGQKVEFLVSFYNNEISEKSEIFDDQFSVERPDGSNFTLKIRSTKLEDSAMYFCASSASGSPGELFFGEGSRLTVL.

A few counts support this clonotype. This rearrangement joins TRBV28 to TRBJ1-3; D gene unclear. The CDR3 consists of 16 residues. V lost 3 bases to trimming and J lost 2 bases, with 14 bases between them. CDR1 and CDR2 from the germline V gene are MDHEN and SYDVKM. The CDR3 coding sequence is TGTGCCAGCAGTTTTCGACGGGTCGTCACTGGAAACACCATATATTTT. It codes for CASSFRRVVTGNTIYF.

This clonotype was seen ten or more times. The chain links TRBV7-2 to TRBJ2-3; 8 bases match TRBD2. CDR1 is SGHTA, CDR2 FQGNSA, per germline. Unmatched junction bases numbered 12, after V lost 0 bases and J lost 1 base. There are 19 residues in the CDR3. CDR3: CASSLAPGGRNTRTDTQYF. For the CDR3, the DNA is TGTGCCAGCAGCTTAGCGCCGGGCGGGAGGAACACCCGCACAGATACGCAGTATTTT.

This clonotype was detected ten times or more. The chain joins TRBV7-2 to TRBJ1-5; tentative D call: TRBD1 (5 bases). The germline V and J ends were trimmed by 0 bases and 3 bases, with 9 bases remaining between them. CDR3 length: 15 amino acids. The germline V gene encodes CDR1 SGHTA and CDR2 FQGNSA. CDR3 in amino acids: CASSLAPGPNQPQHF. The CDR3 nucleotides are TGTGCCAGCAGCTTAGCTCCAGGGCCCAATCAGCCCCAGCATTTT.

This clonotype was counted many times. V is TRBV7-8 and J is TRBJ1-1, with D possibly being TRBD1 (5 bases). V lost 3 bases and J 0 bases, leaving 23 bases between the germline ends. CDR1 SGHVS and CDR2 FQNEAQ come from the germline V gene. The CDR3 is 19 amino acids. The CDR3 here is CASSFSSLWTEGVNTEAFF. Written as DNA, the CDR3 is TGTGCCAGCAGCTTCAGTAGTTTGTGGACTGAAGGGGTGAACACTGAAGCTTTCTTT.

This clonotype was seen ten or more times. The chain has TRBV7-3 and TRBJ2-3, with a tentative D call TRBD2 (5 bases). V was clipped by 0 bases and J by 2 bases, with 15 bases between them. The CDR3 covers 17 residues. Germline V gene lookup returns CDR1 SGHTA and CDR2 FQGTGA. Here the CDR3 reads CASSLTGEEPPTDTQYF. Written as DNA, the CDR3 is TGTGCCAGCAGCTTAACGGGAGAGGAACCACCCACAGATACGCAGTATTTT.

This clonotype was seen a few times. V and J are TRBV6-1 and TRBJ1-5; a possible D gene is TRBD1 (6 bases). V lost 1 base to trimming and J lost 4 bases, with 11 bases between them. Germline V gives CDR1 MNHNS, CDR2 SASEGT. This CDR3 comprises 15 residues. CDR3 in amino acids: CASSEEGVGNQPQHF. The CDR3 coding sequence is TGTGCCAGCAGTGAAGAGGGGGTGGGAAATCAGCCCCAGCATTTT.

V and J are TRBV3-1 and TRBJ1-6; 10 bases are shared with TRBD1. Germline V gene data show CDR1 as LGHDT and CDR2 as YNNKEL (reference sequence). The CDR3 is 15 residues long. With V trimmed by 1 base and J by 9 bases, 3 bases remained unmatched. CDR3 sequence: CASSQGQGASSPLHF. The CDR3 coding sequence is TGTGCCAGCAGCCAAGGACAGGGGGCAAGTTCACCCCTCCACTTT.